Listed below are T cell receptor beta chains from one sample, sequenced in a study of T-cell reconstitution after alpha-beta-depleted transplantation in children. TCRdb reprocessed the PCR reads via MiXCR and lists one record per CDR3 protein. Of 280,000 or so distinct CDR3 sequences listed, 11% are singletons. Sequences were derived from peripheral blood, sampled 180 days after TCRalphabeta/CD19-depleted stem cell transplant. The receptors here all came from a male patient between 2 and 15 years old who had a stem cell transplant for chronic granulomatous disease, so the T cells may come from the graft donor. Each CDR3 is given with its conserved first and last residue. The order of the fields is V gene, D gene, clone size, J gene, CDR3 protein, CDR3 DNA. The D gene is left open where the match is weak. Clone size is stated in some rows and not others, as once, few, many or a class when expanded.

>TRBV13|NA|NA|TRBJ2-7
CASSLGGDLRYF
TGTGCCAGCAGCTTAGGGGGGGACCTCCGGTACTTC
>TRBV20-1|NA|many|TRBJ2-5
CSASGVDPLQETQYF
TGCAGTGCTAGCGGGGTCGACCCGCTCCAAGAGACCCAGTACTTC
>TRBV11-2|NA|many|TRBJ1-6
CASSLAHYNSPLHF
TGTGCCAGCAGCTTAGCTCATTATAATTCACCCCTCCACTTT
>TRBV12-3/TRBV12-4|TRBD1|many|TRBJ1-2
CASSFGKEQGAHGYTF
TGTGCCAGCAGTTTTGGGAAAGAACAGGGGGCGCATGGCTACACCTTC
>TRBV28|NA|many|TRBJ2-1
CASSPGVSYNEQFF
TGTGCCAGCAGTCCCGGGGTTTCCTACAATGAGCAGTTCTTC
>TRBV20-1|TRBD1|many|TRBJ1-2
CSARPLQGQGGYTF
TGCAGTGCTAGACCGTTACAGGGGCAGGGTGGCTACACCTTC
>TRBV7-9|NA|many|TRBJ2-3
CASSPGRTTADTQYF
TGTGCCAGCAGCCCGGGGAGGACTACTGCAGATACGCAGTATTTT
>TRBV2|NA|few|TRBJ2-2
CASSEEVALVAGELFF
TGTGCCAGCAGTGAGGAAGTCGCCCTGGTGGCCGGGGAGCTGTTTTTT
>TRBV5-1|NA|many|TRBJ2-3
CASSLEKNTDTQYF
TGCGCCAGCAGCTTGGAAAAAAACACAGATACGCAGTATTTT
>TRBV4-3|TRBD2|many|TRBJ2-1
CASSQDRLGLSYNEQFF
TGCGCCAGCAGCCAAGATCGGTTGGGACTAAGCTACAATGAGCAGTTCTTC
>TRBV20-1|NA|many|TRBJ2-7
CSAAPIYEQYF
TGCAGTGCCGCCCCCATCTACGAGCAGTACTTC
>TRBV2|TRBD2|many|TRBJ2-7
CASSGDYPTSYEQYF
TGTGCCAGCAGCGGGGACTACCCGACCTCCTACGAGCAGTACTTC
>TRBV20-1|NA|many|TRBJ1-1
CSARRTDEAFF
TGCAGTGCTAGGCGGACAGATGAAGCTTTCTTT
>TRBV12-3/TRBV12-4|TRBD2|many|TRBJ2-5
CASSIAGGEETQYF
TGTGCCAGCAGTATAGCGGGGGGGGAAGAGACCCAGTACTTC
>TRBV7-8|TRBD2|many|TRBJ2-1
CASKESGGPSSYNEQFF
TGTGCCAGCAAGGAGAGCGGGGGGCCGAGCTCCTACAATGAGCAGTTCTTC
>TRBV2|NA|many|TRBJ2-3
CASTAGANTDTQYF
TGTGCCAGCACGGCTGGAGCAAACACAGATACGCAGTATTTT
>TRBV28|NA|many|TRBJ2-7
CASSAHGRTYEQYF
TGTGCCAGCAGTGCCCACGGACGTACCTACGAGCAGTACTTC
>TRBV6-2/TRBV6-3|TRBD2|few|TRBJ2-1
CASSYLYGREYLGEQFF
TGTGCCAGCAGTTACCTGTATGGGCGGGAGTACTTAGGTGAGCAGTTCTTC
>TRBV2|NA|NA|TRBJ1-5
CASSGVVGQPQHF
TGTGCCAGCAGTGGTGTGGTGGGTCAGCCCCAGCATTTT
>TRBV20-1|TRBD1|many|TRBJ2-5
CSAAGTGMGETQYF
TGCAGTGCGGCCGGGACAGGGATGGGGGAGACCCAGTACTTC
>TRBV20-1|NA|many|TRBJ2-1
CSARPRTGPYNEQFF
TGCAGTGCACGACCAAGGACCGGACCCTACAATGAGCAGTTCTTC
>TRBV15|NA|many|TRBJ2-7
CATSRRQTYEQYF
TGTGCCACCAGCAGACGACAGACCTACGAGCAGTACTTC
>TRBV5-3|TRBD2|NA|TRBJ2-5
CARSPIRDAGAQYF
TGTGCCAGGAGCCCTATCAGGGACGCGGGGGCCCAGTACTTC